Below, 28 T cell receptor beta chains from the same sample are listed, as sequenced in a study of blood T cell repertoires in COVID-19. Produced via immunoSEQ multiplex PCR; TCRdb's table is partial and in-frame only. The sample consists of under 300,000 clones, roughly 93% of them appearing once. The source material was PBMCs or T cells enriched from blood (not recorded which). The source is a woman between 40 and 50 years old with acute COVID-19.

This clone showed up just a few times. The gene calls are TRBV29-1 and TRBJ1-5; D call uncertain. This CDR3 contains 13 residues. V lost 4 bases, J lost 3 bases, and 10 bases lay in between. In germline, CDR1 is SQVTM, CDR2 ANQGSEA. As DNA, the CDR3 is TGCAGCGTTGGAGACGGGTACAATCAGCCCCAGCATTTT. Its translation: CSVGDGYNQPQHF. The variable domain in full, with the rest retrieved from reference TRBV29-1 and TRBJ1-5, is SAVISQKPSRDICQRGTSLTIQCQVDSQVTMMFWYRQQPGQSLTLIATANQGSEATYESGFVIDKFPISRPNLTFSTLTVSNMSPEDSSIYLCSVGDGYNQPQHFGDGTRLSIL.

This chain links TRBV6-2 or TRBV6-3 with TRBJ2-2, with D possibly matching TRBD2 (5 bases). Germline CDR1 reads MNHEY; CDR2 reads SVGEGT. The CDR3 has 16 residues. V dropped 6 bases and J dropped 0 bases, with 14 bases sitting between them. The CDR3 region has the DNA TGTGCCAGCAGCCGCGAGGGTGCCGCGAACACCGGGGAGCTGTTTTTT. Encoded protein: CASSREGAANTGELFF.

The chain has TRBV3-1 (or the pseudogene TRBV3-2) and TRBJ2-2; D is possibly TRBD1 (5 bases). This CDR3 has 16 residues. Per the germline V gene, CDR1 is LGHDT and CDR2 is YNNKEL (reference sequence). Trimming left V 1 base short and J 4 bases short, with 13 bases between. DNA for the CDR3: TGTGCCAGCAGCCAAGGAGGTACAGGAACCACCGGGGAGCTGTTTTTT. Translating it yields CASSQGGTGTTGELFF.

The chain uses TRBV6-5 and TRBJ1-1; 7 bases align to TRBD1. This CDR3 comprises 15 residues. Trimming removed 5 bases from V and 3 bases from J; junction bases left unmatched: 9. The germline V gene has CDR1 MNHEY and CDR2 SVGAGI. The CDR3 region is CASSPNRGRDTEAFF. CDR3 coding DNA: TGTGCCAGCAGTCCGAACAGGGGTAGGGACACTGAAGCTTTCTTT.

V gene TRBV19 combines with J gene TRBJ2-6; 9 bases are a match to TRBD2. The germline gives CDR1 LNHDA, CDR2 SQIVND (reference sequence). The CDR3 is 14 residues long. The CDR3, as DNA: TGTGGGACTAGCGATGCCTCTGGGGCCAACGTCCTGACTTTC. Protein sequence: CGTSDASGANVLTF.

The chain has TRBV7-2 and TRBJ1-2, with 7 bases fitting TRBD1. CDR3 size: 13 residues. Germline CDR1 reads SGHTA; CDR2 reads FQGNSA. Losses at the gene ends were 5 bases for V and 7 bases for J; bases not matched to a gene: 7. The CDR3: CASSVRQGGGYTF. CDR3 DNA sequence: TGTGCCAGCAGCGTCCGACAGGGAGGTGGCTACACCTTC.

The genes are TRBV2 and TRBJ1-6; 7 bases fit TRBD1. Germline loops: CDR1 SNHLY, CDR2 FYNNEI. V was pared by 2 bases and J by 2 bases, with 3 bases of the junction left unmatched. There are 16 residues in the CDR3. CDR3 DNA: TGTGCCAGCAGTGAACGCGGGACAGCCTATAATTCACCCCTCCACTTT. It translates to CASSERGTAYNSPLHF. Full variable domain (missing parts from reference TRBV2 and TRBJ1-6): EPEVTQTPSHQVTQMGQEVILRCVPISNHLYFYWYRQILGQKVEFLVSFYNNEISEKSEIFDDQFSVERPDGSNFTLKIRSTKLEDSAMYFCASSERGTAYNSPLHFGNGTRLTVT.

The rearrangement joins TRBV10-3 to TRBJ1-1; D is uncertain. The germline V and J ends were trimmed by 2 bases and 2 bases, with 6 bases remaining between them. Germline loops: CDR1 ENHRY, CDR2 SYGVKD. This CDR3 is 13 amino acids long. CDR3 protein: CAISEASNTEAFF. In DNA form, the CDR3 reads TGTGCCATCAGTGAGGCCAGTAACACTGAAGCTTTCTTT.

The V gene is TRBV19, the J gene TRBJ1-5, with 8 bases that match TRBD1. V shed 8 bases, J shed 4 bases, and the junction held 10 bases outside the gene matches. The CDR3 contains 15 residues. From germline, CDR1 is LNHDA and CDR2 SQIVND (reference sequence). The CDR3 coding sequence is TGTGCCAGTTCACAGGGGGATCGCGCAAATCAGCCCCAGCATTTT. Amino acid sequence: CASSQGDRANQPQHF.

This chain connects TRBV18 to TRBJ1-5; TRBD1 aligns across 9 bases. From germline, CDR1 is KGHSH and CDR2 LQKENI. V shed 2 bases and J 1 base; nucleotides not matched to a gene: 9. The CDR3 extends over 18 amino acids. Here the CDR3 DNA reads TGTGCCAGCTCACCAGCCGGGACAGGGTTGGGGAGCAATCAGCCCCAGCATTTT. Its translation: CASSPAGTGLGSNQPQHF.

The chain links TRBV6-1 to TRBJ1-5, with 7 nucleotides matching TRBD1. The V gene end was trimmed by 2 bases and the J gene end by 5 bases; junction bases not matched to a gene: 18. Germline values: CDR1 MNHNS, CDR2 SASEGT. CDR3 length: 19 residues. CDR3: CASSEKVGAGGYLHQPQHF. CDR3 in DNA: TGTGCCAGCAGTGAAAAAGTTGGGGCAGGGGGGTATTTGCATCAGCCCCAGCATTTT.

V is TRBV6-6 and J is TRBJ1-1; the D gene is possibly TRBD1 (5 bases). The CDR3 runs to 15 residues. Germline values: CDR1 MNHNY, CDR2 SVGAGI (reference sequence). V lost 0 bases, J lost 4 bases, and 12 bases lay in between. CDR3 sequence reads: CASSYSVGEVTEAFF. DNA for the CDR3: TGTGCCAGCAGTTACTCCGTGGGGGAGGTCACTGAAGCTTTCTTT.

This chain joins TRBV12-3 or TRBV12-4 and TRBJ2-3, with a weak D call TRBD2 (6 bases). Trimming cost V 8 bases and J 6 bases, with 6 bases left between them. This CDR3 comprises 10 residues. The CDR3, as DNA: TGTGCCAGCGGGGGGGATACGCAGTATTTT. Amino acid sequence: CASGGDTQYF.

In this sample, this clone turned up once. The chain combines TRBV11-2 with TRBJ1-1; D perhaps matches TRBD1 (5 bases). The CDR3 length is 14 residues. With 5 bases removed from V and 3 bases from J, the gap between germline ends came to 13 bases. The germline V gene has CDR1 SGHAT and CDR2 FQNNGV. CDR3 in DNA: TGTGCCAGCAGCCTTGACAGTCCCTACACTGAAGCTTTCTTT. Translating gives CASSLDSPYTEAFF.

This clone came up once. The chain employs TRBV14 and TRBJ1-6, with D possibly being TRBD1 (6 bases). Germline loops: CDR1 SGHDN, CDR2 FVKESK. The CDR3 consists of 18 residues. The V gene lost 2 bases and the J gene lost 3 bases, with 17 bases spanning the gap. This CDR3 reads CASSQLKKDRDYNSPLHF. The CDR3 nucleotides read TGTGCCAGCAGCCAACTCAAGAAGGACAGAGACTATAATTCACCCCTCCACTTT.

This clone appeared once. V and J are TRBV11-2 and TRBJ1-2, with 7 positions matching TRBD1. The J segment lost 2 bases and the V segment lost 0 bases, leaving 6 bases of the junction unmatched. CDR3 length: 16 amino acids. Germline lookup yields CDR1 SGHAT and CDR2 FQNNGV. The CDR3 loop is CASSLDLKTGNYGYTF. The CDR3 bases are TGTGCCAGCAGCTTAGATCTAAAGACAGGGAACTATGGCTACACCTTC.

The chain has TRBV30 and TRBJ1-1; D gene unclear. Germline V gene lookup returns CDR1 GTSNPN and CDR2 SVGIG (reference sequence). The V end was cut by 5 bases, the J end by 4 bases, with 11 bases between. The CDR3 extends over 12 amino acids. CDR3 sequence: CAWGRLFTEAFF. In nucleotides, the CDR3 is TGTGCCTGGGGCAGGCTCTTCACTGAAGCTTTCTTT.

The rearrangement uses TRBV2 and TRBJ1-5, with D unresolved. Trimming cost V 0 bases and J 6 bases, with 9 bases left between them. CDR1 SNHLY and CDR2 FYNNEI come from the germline V gene. This CDR3 has 14 amino acids. CDR3 sequence (DNA): TGTGCCAGCAGTGAAGCAGGTCGGGGTCAGCCCCAGCATTTT. Translating it yields CASSEAGRGQPQHF.

Here the CDR3 reads CASTFRGTGFPEAFF. The DNA for the CDR3 is TGTGCCAGCACCTTTCGCGGGACAGGGTTCCCTGAAGCTTTCTTT. The rearrangement links TRBV6-5 to TRBJ1-1, with TRBD1 identical over 9 bases. The V segment lost 7 bases and the J segment 6 bases; nucleotides outside the gene matches: 12. Germline-derived CDR1 and CDR2 are MNHEY and SVGAGI. This CDR3 has 15 amino acids.

J is TRBJ1-1 and V is TRBV6-5; a possible D gene is TRBD1 (6 bases). V was shortened by 8 bases and J by 0 bases, with 13 bases between the two germline ends. The CDR3 is made up of 14 amino acids. Germline CDR1 is MNHEY and CDR2 is SVGAGI. This chain's CDR3 is CASRLGAMNTEAFF. CDR3 nucleotides: TGTGCCAGCCGTTTGGGGGCGATGAACACTGAAGCTTTCTTT.

The rearrangement links TRBV28 to TRBJ1-6; maybe TRBD1 (6 bases). CDR3 length: 16 residues. Germline V gives CDR1 MDHEN, CDR2 SYDVKM. Trimming took off 7 bases at V and 5 bases at J, with 18 bases between the two ends. The CDR3 DNA is TGTGCCAGCAACCCGCCGGGGGGCGGAAATAATTCACCCCTCCACTTT. Translated: CASNPPGGGNNSPLHF.

The V and J genes are TRBV24-1 and TRBJ1-5; D is unclear. Germline CDR1 and CDR2: KGHDR and SFDVKD. With 1 base removed from V and 6 bases from J, the gap between germline ends came to 9 bases. The length of the CDR3 is 14 residues. The chain's CDR3 is CATSDFSGSQPQHF. The CDR3 DNA sequence: TGTGCCACCAGTGATTTTTCAGGAAGTCAGCCCCAGCATTTT.

The chain couples TRBV10-3 to TRBJ2-7, with D possibly matching TRBD1 (5 bases). The CDR3 is 15 residues long. Germline V gene lookup returns CDR1 ENHRY and CDR2 SYGVKD. V was pared by 6 bases and J by 6 bases, with 21 bases between. The CDR3 protein is CAISGTGHGFGEQYF. DNA of the CDR3: TGTGCCATCAGCGGTACAGGACACGGCTTCGGCGAGCAGTACTTC.

The sample holds a few counts of this clone. This CDR3 is CATSDLAGGELFF. CDR3 DNA sequence: TGTGCCACCAGTGATTTGGCCGGCGGGGAGCTGTTTTTT. The chain links TRBV24-1 to TRBJ2-2; D not resolved. This CDR3 contains 13 residues. With 0 bases removed from V and 7 bases from J, the gap between germline ends came to 5 bases. From germline, CDR1 is KGHDR and CDR2 SFDVKD.

The chain carries TRBV2 and TRBJ1-4; 7 bases match TRBD1. This CDR3 contains 18 residues. Trimming took 4 bases from V and 7 from J; bases not matched to a gene: 18. Germline V gene sequence: CDR1 SNHLY, CDR2 FYNNEI. CDR3 protein: CASSGGLQRQGTGEKLFF. CDR3 nucleotides: TGTGCCAGCAGTGGGGGCCTTCAAAGACAGGGTACGGGTGAAAAACTGTTTTTT.

As to this clone: At one end the junction does not follow the germline gene, possibly because of a read error. The chain employs TRBV5-4 and TRBJ1-1; 11 positions match TRBD1. The CDR3 length is 17 residues. Germline V gene lookup returns CDR1 SGHNT and CDR2 YYREEE (reference sequence). The CDR3 DNA follows: TGTGCCAGCAGCTCCGGACAGGGGGCTGGAATGAACACTGAAGTTTTCTTT. Translation gives CASSSGQGAGMNTEVFF.

The rearrangement links TRBV6-2 or TRBV6-3 to TRBJ2-7, with 8 bases fitting TRBD2. The V segment lost 6 bases and the J segment 0 bases; nucleotides outside the gene matches: 7. Germline assignment: CDR1 MNHEY and CDR2 SVGEGT. The CDR3 is made up of 15 amino acids. CDR3 residues: CASSLQRGSSYEQYF. The CDR3 bases are TGTGCCAGCAGCCTTCAGCGGGGGAGCTCCTACGAGCAGTACTTC.

The J gene is TRBJ1-1, the V gene TRBV7-4; 7 nucleotides align to TRBD1. V dropped 5 bases and J dropped 3; count of bases not matched to a gene: 9. Germline V gene lookup returns CDR1 SGHVT and CDR2 SQSDAQ. This CDR3 is built from 15 residues. CDR3 in amino acids: CASSAAGQADTEAFF. For the CDR3, the DNA is TGTGCCAGCAGCGCGGCCGGACAGGCGGACACTGAAGCTTTCTTT. The whole variable domain, filled in from reference TRBV7-4 and TRBJ1-1, reads GAGVSQSPRYKVAKRGRDVALRCDSISGHVTLYWYRQTLGQGSEVLTYSQSDAQRDKSGRPSGRFSAERPERSVSTLKIQRTEQGDSAVYLCASSAAGQADTEAFFGQGTRLTVV.